Reported below is one T cell receptor (beta chain). Its antigen is undetermined. This record comes from a study of cytomegalovirus exposure and HLA in healthy donors. The PCR made use of 60 Vbeta and 13 Jbeta primers. Methods used by the authors: In a later analysis, 79 million or so unique TCR beta chains included roughly 11 million shared by two or more donors. Clones were read by immunoSEQ multiplex PCR, and TCRdb kept only the in-frame ones, dropping some. The DNA was the basis for D and trimming; V, J and clone size are from that table. This sample has about 130,000 clones; roughly four fifths occur once, and the top ten carry around 11%. Whole-study findings and limits: Analyzed later, most CMV-associated TCR beta chains appeared HLA-restricted. The study flagged approximately 180 TCR beta chains as cytomegalovirus-associated.

This CDR3 comprises 15 residues. V was pared by 5 bases and J by 2 bases, with 4 bases of the junction left unmatched. Looked up from germline, CDR1 is SGHTA and CDR2 is FQGTGA. Sample: PBMCs. The gene calls are TRBV7-3 and TRBJ2-1; 9 positions agree with TRBD2. The TCR sequence derives from a male donor in good health and CMV-seropositive. CDR3 in amino acids: CASSLAGGPYNEQFF. In DNA, the CDR3 is TGTGCCAGCAGCCTTGCGGGAGGGCCCTACAATGAGCAGTTCTTC.